This T cell receptor (beta chain) came from a study of somatic mutations in cytotoxic T cells in rheumatoid arthritis. Study results and caveats: CD8+ clonality rose with age in rheumatoid arthritis patients, unlike in healthy controls.

Profiled with immunoSEQ multiplex PCR; TCRdb holds only in-frame clones, not every one. The repertoire holds more than 11,000 clones, with more than 60% as singletons. Details on this clone: Its antigen is unidentified.

CDR3 length: 15 amino acids. Germline CDR1 SEHNR, CDR2 FQNEAQ (reference sequence). The ends were cut back, 1 base at V and 0 bases at J, with 7 bases in the middle. The TCR sequence derives from an adult with rheumatoid arthritis. The chain joins TRBV7-9 to TRBJ2-1; the D is unclear. The sequenced sample was CD8+ T cells sorted from blood. CDR3 coding DNA: TGTGCCAGCAGCTTAGACGGTAGCTCCTACAATGAGCAGTTCTTC. Translating it yields CASSLDGSSYNEQFF.